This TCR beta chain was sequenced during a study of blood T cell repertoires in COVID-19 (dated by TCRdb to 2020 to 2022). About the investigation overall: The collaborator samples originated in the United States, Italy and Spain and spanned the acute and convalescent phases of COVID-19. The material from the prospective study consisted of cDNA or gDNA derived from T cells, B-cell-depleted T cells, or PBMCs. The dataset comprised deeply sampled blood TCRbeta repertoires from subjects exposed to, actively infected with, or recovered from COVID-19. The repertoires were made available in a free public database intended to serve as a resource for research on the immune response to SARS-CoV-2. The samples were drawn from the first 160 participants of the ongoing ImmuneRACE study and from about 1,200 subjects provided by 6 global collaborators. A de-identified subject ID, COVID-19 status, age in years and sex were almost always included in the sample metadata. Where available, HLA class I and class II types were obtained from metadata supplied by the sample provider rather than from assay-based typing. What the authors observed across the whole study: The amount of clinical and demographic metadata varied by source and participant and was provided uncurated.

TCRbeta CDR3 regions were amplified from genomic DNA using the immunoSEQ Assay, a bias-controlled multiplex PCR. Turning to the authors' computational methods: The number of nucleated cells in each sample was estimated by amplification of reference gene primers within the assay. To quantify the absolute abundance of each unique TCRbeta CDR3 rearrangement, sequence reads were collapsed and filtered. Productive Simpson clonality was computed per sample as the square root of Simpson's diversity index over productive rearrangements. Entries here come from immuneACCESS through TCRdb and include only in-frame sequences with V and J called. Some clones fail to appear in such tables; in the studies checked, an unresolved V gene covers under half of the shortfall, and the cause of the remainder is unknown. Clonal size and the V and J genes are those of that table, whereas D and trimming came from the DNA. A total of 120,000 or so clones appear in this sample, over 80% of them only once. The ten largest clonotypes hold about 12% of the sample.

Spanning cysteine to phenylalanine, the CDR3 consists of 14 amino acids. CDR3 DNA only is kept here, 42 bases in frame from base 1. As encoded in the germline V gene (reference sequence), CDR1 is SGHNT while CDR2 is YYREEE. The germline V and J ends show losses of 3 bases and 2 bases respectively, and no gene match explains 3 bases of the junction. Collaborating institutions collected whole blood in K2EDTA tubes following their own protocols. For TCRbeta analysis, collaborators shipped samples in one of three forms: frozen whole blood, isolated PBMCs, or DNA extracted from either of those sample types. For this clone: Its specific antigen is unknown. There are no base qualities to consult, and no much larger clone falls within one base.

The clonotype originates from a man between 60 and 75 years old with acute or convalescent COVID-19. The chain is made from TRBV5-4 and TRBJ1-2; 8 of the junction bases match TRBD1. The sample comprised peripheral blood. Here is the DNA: TGTGCCAGCAGCTCCGCAGGGGGCAACTATGGCTACACCTTC. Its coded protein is CASSSAGGNYGYTF.